The 7 T cell receptor beta chains reported below all come from one sample, sequenced in a study of blood T cell repertoires in COVID-19. The protocol was immunoSEQ multiplex PCR, while the TCRdb copy is restricted to in-frame clones and leaves out a portion. The sample contains about 270,000 clones, 75% to 90% of which appear only once. Sample: peripheral blood. These TCRs come from a woman aged 70-85 years with COVID-19, enrolled during active disease.

This chain links TRBV9 with TRBJ2-1, with 7 nucleotides matching TRBD2. V lost 6 bases to trimming and J lost 4 bases; unmatched junction nucleotides: 4. Looked up from germline, CDR1 is SGDLS and CDR2 is YYNGEE. The CDR3 spans 13 residues. The DNA of the CDR3 is TGTGCCAGCAACTCGGGAGGATACAATGAGCAGTTCTTC. Translating gives CASNSGGYNEQFF.

A few counts support this clone. The chain has TRBV29-1 and TRBJ2-3; 13 bases agree with TRBD2. This CDR3 region has 13 residues. Germline V gives CDR1 SQVTM, CDR2 ANQGSEA. The J segment lost 4 bases and the V segment lost 6 bases, leaving 1 base of the junction unmatched. DNA of the CDR3: TGCAGCGTGGGGACTAGCGGGGCAGATACGCAGTATTTT. Protein product: CSVGTSGADTQYF.

V and J are TRBV3-1 (or the pseudogene TRBV3-2) and TRBJ1-4; maybe TRBD1 (6 bases). CDR1 is LGHDT, CDR2 YNNKEL, per germline (reference sequence). This CDR3 is 14 amino acids long. V was shortened by 6 bases and J by 0 bases, with 8 bases between the two germline ends. The CDR3 here is CASRRTATNEKLFF. Here the CDR3 DNA reads TGTGCCAGCAGGCGGACAGCAACTAATGAAAAACTGTTTTTT.

The V call is TRBV10-1, the J call TRBJ2-3; TRBD2 aligns across 10 bases. The CDR3 is made up of 16 amino acids. Germline V CDR1 and CDR2: WNHNN, SYGVQD (reference sequence). V was pared by 3 bases and J by 4 bases, with 7 bases of the junction left unmatched. CDR3 sequence: CASSDPAGGPPDTQYF. The CDR3 nucleotides read TGCGCCAGCAGTGATCCAGCGGGGGGGCCCCCAGATACGCAGTATTTT.

The rearrangement uses TRBV7-2 and TRBJ2-5; no clear D gene. Germline V gives CDR1 SGHTA, CDR2 FQGNSA. Between the trimmed V and J ends, which lost 1 base and 7 bases, there was a span of 4 bases. CDR3 length: 11 amino acids. The CDR3, as DNA: TGTGCCAGCAGCTTAGTAATGACCCAGTACTTC. Encoded protein: CASSLVMTQYF.

V and J are TRBV10-2 and TRBJ1-3, with TRBD1 as a possible D gene (5 bases). Germline V gene lookup returns CDR1 WSHSY and CDR2 SAAADI. This CDR3 comprises 13 residues. Between the trimmed V and J ends, which lost 6 bases and 8 bases, there was a span of 14 bases. The CDR3 DNA reads as TGCGCCAGCAGGGGCCCTCGGGGGGACACCATATATTTT. This encodes CASRGPRGDTIYF.

The CDR3 loop is CATSRTGRQETQYF. The CDR3 nucleotides are TGTGCCACCAGTAGGACAGGGAGGCAGGAGACCCAGTACTTC. V and J are TRBV24-1 and TRBJ2-5; TRBD1 aligns across 8 bases. V lost 6 bases, J lost 5 bases, and 7 bases stayed unmatched. Germline CDR1 is KGHDR and CDR2 is SFDVKD. This CDR3 is built from 14 residues.